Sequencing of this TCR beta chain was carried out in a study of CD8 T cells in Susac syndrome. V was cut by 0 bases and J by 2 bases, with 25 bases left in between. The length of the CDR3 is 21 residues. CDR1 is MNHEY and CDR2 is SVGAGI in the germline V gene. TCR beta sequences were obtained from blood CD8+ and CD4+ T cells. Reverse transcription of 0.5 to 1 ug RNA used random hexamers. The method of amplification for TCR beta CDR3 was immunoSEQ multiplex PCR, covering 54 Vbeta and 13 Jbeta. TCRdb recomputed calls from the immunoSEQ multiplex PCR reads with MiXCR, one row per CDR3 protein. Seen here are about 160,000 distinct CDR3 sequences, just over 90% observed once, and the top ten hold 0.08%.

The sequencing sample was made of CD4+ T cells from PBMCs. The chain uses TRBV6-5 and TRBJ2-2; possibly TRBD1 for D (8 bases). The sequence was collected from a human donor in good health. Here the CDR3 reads CASSYSMWDRTLAANTGELFF. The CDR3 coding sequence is TGTGCCAGCAGTTACTCTATGTGGGACAGGACTCTAGCGGCAAACACCGGGGAGCTGTTTTTT.